A selection of T cell receptor beta chains follows, all from one sample in a study of blood T cell repertoires in COVID-19. The protocol was immunoSEQ multiplex PCR, while the TCRdb copy is restricted to in-frame clones and leaves out a portion. This sample has around 300,000 clones, with 87% found just once. Sequencing used peripheral blood. All receptors derive from a man younger than 35 with active or convalescent COVID-19. Both conserved end residues are part of each CDR3. Clone size is stated in some rows and not others, as once, few, many or a class when expanded.

J gene,CDR3 length,V gene,clone size,CDR3 protein
TRBJ2-5,17,TRBV7-9,.,CASSLEGATGDQETQYF
TRBJ2-5,16,TRBV19,.,CASSISPSVGGETQYF
TRBJ2-1,12,TRBV19,.,CASGTSGDEQFF
TRBJ2-2,15,TRBV6-5,few,CASSYLSGGSGELFF
TRBJ2-2,14,TRBV28,.,CASSLTGDTGELFF
TRBJ2-1,13,TRBV14,.,CASSRQPYNEQFF
TRBJ2-1,15,TRBV5-4,few,CASSLGGQGRDEQFF
TRBJ2-1,15,TRBV7-9,few,CASSSRGDVHNEQFF
TRBJ2-3,18,TRBV7-3,few,CASSLTAGGGSRTDTQYF
TRBJ1-5,15,TRBV21-1,.,CASSKGGDSNQPQHF
TRBJ1-4,12,TRBV7-9,.,CASSLGLEKLFF
TRBJ2-3,16,TRBV7-2,.,CASSKTSGIGTDTQYF
TRBJ2-1,17,TRBV23-1,.,CASSHTGEREAYNEQFF
TRBJ2-7,14,TRBV5-6,.,CASSLQGFFYEQYF
TRBJ2-2,17,TRBV4-1,.,CASSQAGTGFLSGELFF
TRBJ2-1,15,TRBV28,.,CASSLIRGLNNEQFF
TRBJ2-1,13,TRBV19,.,CASSLLAEGEQFF
TRBJ1-6,16,TRBV27,.,CASSPREGSYNSPLHF
TRBJ2-7,16,TRBV21-1,once,CASSSRPGQNSYEQYF
TRBJ1-2,13,TRBV12-3/TRBV12-4,.,CASSLEGAVGYTF
TRBJ1-4,15,TRBV19,.,CASSIGEGTNEKLFF
TRBJ2-5,16,TRBV2,.,CASSEALSGGQETQYF
TRBJ1-1,14,TRBV27,.,CASRLQGEKVTAFF